This TCR beta chain was profiled in a study of siplizumab effects on memory and regulatory T cells. Some clones are missing from TCRdb's copy, which holds only in-frame ones; the method was immunoSEQ multiplex PCR. The sample records about 7,200 clones, more than 35% being singletons. Coculture of mixed lymphocyte reaction cells was performed at 37°C for 5 to 6 days. This clone was recorded a few times. What it binds is not known. Sequencing used CFSE-low (dividing) CD8+ T cells sorted from an allogeneic mixed lymphocyte reaction. This sequence was found in a human donor in good health; the cells came from an allogeneic mixed lymphocyte reaction.

CDR3 coding DNA: TGTGCCTGGAGTGTAGGTTGGGGGACCGGGGAGCTGTTTTTT. This codes for CAWSVGWGTGELFF. This rearrangement joins TRBV30 to TRBJ2-2; perhaps D is TRBD1 or TRBD2 (5 bases each). Trimming removed 0 bases at V and 5 bases at J, with 10 bases between. The CDR3 covers 14 residues. CDR1 GTSNPN and CDR2 SVGIG come from the germline V gene (reference sequence).